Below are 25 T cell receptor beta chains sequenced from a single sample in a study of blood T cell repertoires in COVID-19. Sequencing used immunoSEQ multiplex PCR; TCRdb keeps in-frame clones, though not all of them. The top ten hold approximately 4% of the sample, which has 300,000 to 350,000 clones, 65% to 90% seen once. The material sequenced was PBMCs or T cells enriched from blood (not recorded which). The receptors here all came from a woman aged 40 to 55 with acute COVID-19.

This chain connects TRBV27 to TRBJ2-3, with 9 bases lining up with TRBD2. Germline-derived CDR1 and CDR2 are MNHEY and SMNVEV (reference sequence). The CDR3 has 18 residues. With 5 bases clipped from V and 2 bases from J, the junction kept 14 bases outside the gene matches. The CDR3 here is CASSLFDGSGSNTDTQYF. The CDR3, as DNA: TGTGCCAGCAGTCTCTTCGATGGTAGCGGGAGTAACACAGATACGCAGTATTTT.

This chain's CDR3 is CASSSAGGAFF. CDR3 nucleotides: TGTGCCAGCAGTTCTGCGGGGGGAGCGTTCTTC. The chain joins TRBV7-9 to TRBJ2-1, with 8 bases identical to TRBD2. Trimming took 6 bases from V and 15 from J; bases not matched to a gene: 7. The germline CDR1 and CDR2 sequences are SEHNR and FQNEAQ (reference sequence). The CDR3 has 11 residues.

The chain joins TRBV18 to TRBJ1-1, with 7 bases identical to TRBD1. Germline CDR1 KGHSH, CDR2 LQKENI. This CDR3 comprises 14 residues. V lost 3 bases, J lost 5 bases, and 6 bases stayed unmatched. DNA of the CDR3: TGTGCCAGCTCACCCCCCACAGGGGTGACTGAAGCTTTCTTT. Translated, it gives CASSPPTGVTEAFF.

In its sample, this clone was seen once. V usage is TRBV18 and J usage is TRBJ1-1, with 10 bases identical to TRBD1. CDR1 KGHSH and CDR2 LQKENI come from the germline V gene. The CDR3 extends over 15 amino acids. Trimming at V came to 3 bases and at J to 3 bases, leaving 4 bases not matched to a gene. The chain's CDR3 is CASSPTGGMYTEAFF. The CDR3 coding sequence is TGTGCCAGCTCACCGACAGGGGGCATGTACACTGAAGCTTTCTTT.

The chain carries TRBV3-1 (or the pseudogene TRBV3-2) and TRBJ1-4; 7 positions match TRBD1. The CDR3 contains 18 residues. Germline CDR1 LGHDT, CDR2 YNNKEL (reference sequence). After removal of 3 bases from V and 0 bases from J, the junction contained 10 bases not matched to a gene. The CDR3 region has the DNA TGTGCCAGCAGCCATACAGGGGCATATCTTGCAACTAATGAAAAACTGTTTTTT. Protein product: CASSHTGAYLATNEKLFF.

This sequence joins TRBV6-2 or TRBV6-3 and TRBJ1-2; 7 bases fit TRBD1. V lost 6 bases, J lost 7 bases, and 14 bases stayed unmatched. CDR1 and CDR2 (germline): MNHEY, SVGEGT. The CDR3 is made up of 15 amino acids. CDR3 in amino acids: CASSLTTGKVGGYTF. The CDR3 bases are TGTGCCAGCAGCCTTACGACAGGGAAAGTTGGTGGCTACACCTTC.

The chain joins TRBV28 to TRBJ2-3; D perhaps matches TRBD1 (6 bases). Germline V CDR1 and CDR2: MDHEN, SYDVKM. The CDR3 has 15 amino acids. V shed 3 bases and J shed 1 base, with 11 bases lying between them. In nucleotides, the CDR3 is TGTGCCAGCAGTTTTAGACAGGACCGCACAGATACGCAGTATTTT. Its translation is CASSFRQDRTDTQYF.

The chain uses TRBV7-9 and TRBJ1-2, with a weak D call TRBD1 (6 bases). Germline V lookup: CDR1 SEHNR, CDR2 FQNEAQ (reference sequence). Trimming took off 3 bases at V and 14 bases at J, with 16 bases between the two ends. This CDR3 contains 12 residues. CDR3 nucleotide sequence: TGTGCCAGCAGCTTGGTCACAGGGCAAGATACCTTC. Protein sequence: CASSLVTGQDTF. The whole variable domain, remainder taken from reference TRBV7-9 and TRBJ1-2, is DTGVSQNPRHKITKRGQNVTFRCDPISEHNRLYWYRQTLGQGPEFLTYFQNEAQLEKSRLLSDRFSAERPKGSFSTLEIQRTEQGDSAMYLCASSLVTGQDTFGSGTRLTVV.

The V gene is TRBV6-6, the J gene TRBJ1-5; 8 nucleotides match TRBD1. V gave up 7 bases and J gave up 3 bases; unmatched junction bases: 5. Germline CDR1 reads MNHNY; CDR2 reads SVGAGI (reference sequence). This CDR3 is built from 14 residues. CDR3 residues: CASTGQGNNQPQHF. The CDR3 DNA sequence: TGTGCCAGCACCGGACAGGGCAACAATCAGCCCCAGCATTTT.

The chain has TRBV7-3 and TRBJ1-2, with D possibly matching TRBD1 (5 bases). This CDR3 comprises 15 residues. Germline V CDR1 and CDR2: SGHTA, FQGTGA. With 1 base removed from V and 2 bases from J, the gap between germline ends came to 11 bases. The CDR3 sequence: CASSLKRGSNYGYTF. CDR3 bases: TGTGCCAGCAGCTTAAAAAGGGGTTCCAACTATGGCTACACCTTC.

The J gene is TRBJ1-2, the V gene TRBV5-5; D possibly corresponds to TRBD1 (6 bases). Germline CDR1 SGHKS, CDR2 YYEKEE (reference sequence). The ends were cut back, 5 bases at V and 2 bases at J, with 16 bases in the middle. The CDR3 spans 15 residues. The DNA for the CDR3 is TGTGCCAGCAGTTGGTCGGGTGGACAGAACTATGGCTACACCTTC. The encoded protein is CASSWSGGQNYGYTF.

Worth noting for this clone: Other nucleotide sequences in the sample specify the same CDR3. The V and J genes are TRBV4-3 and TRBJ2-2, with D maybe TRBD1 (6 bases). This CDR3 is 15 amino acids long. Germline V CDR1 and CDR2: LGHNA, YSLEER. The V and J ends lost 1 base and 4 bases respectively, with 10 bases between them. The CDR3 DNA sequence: TGCGCCAGCAGCCAAGGGCAGGGGAGCACCGGGGAGCTGTTTTTT. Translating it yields CASSQGQGSTGELFF.

CDR3 DNA sequence: TGTGCCAGTAGTATAGGGGGACATAGCAATCAGCCCCAGCATTTT. Translating it yields CASSIGGHSNQPQHF. This chain joins TRBV19 and TRBJ1-5, with D possibly TRBD1 on 6 matching bases. Germline values: CDR1 LNHDA, CDR2 SQIVND (reference sequence). The ends were cut back, 1 base at V and 0 bases at J, with 7 bases in the middle. The CDR3 has 15 amino acids.

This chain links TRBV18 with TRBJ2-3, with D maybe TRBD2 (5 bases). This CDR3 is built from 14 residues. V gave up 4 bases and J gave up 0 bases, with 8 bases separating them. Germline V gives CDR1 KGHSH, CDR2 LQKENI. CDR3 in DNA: TGTGCCAGCTCACGGGGAGCTAGCACAGATACGCAGTATTTT. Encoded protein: CASSRGASTDTQYF.

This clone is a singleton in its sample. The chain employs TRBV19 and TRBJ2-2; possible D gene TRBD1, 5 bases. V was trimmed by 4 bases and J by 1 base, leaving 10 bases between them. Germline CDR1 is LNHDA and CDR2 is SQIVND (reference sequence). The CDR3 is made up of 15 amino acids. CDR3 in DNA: TGTGCCAGTAGTACAGGGTCCCTGAACACCGGGGAGCTGTTTTTT. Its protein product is CASSTGSLNTGELFF.

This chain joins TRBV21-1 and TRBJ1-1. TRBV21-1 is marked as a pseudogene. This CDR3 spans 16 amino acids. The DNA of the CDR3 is TGTGCCAGCAGCAAAGAGGTTGGGGAGGAGTGGACTGAAGCTTTCTTT. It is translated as CASSKEVGEEWTEAFF.

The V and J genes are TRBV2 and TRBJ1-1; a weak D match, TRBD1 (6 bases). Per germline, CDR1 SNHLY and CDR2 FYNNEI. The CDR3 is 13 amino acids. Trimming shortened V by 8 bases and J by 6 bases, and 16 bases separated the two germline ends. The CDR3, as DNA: TGTGCCAGCCAACCCTGGGGGGGCGCTGAAGCTTTCTTT. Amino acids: CASQPWGGAEAFF.

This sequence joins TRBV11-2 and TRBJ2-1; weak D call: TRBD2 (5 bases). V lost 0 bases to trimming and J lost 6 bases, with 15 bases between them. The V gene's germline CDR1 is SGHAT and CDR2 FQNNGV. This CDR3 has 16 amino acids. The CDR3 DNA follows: TGTGCCAGCAGCTTAGAGGACTTACGGATACTCAATGAGCAGTTCTTC. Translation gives CASSLEDLRILNEQFF.

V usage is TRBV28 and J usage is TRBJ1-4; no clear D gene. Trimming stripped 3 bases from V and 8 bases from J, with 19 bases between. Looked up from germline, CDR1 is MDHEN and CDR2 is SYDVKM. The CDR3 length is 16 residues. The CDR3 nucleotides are TGTGCCAGCAGTTTCGCCCTGACGGGCGGGAGGGAAAAACTGTTTTTT. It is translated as CASSFALTGGREKLFF.

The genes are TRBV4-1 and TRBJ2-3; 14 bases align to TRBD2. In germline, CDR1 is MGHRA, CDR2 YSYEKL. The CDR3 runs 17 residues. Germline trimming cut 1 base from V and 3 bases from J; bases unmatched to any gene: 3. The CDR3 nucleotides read TGCGCCAGCAGCCAAGTCGGGACTAGCGGGAGTACAGATACGCAGTATTTT. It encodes CASSQVGTSGSTDTQYF.

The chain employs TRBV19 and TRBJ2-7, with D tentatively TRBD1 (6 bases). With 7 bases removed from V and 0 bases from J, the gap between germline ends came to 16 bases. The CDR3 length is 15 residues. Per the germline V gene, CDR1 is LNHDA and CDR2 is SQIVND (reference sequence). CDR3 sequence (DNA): TGTGCCAGTAAAGACGGACAGATGAACTCCTACGAGCAGTACTTC. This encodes CASKDGQMNSYEQYF. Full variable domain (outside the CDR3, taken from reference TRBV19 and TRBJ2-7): DGGITQSPKYLFRKEGQNVTLSCEQNLNHDAMYWYRQDPGQGLRLIYYSQIVNDFQKGDIAEGYSVSREKKESFPLTVTSAQKNPTAFYLCASKDGQMNSYEQYFGPGTRLTVT.

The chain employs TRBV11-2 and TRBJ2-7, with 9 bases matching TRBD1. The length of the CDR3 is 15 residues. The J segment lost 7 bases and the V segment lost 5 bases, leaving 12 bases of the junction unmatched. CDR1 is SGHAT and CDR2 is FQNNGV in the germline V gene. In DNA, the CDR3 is TGTGCCAGCAGCCACAGGGGGCTACCTCCCGGTGAGCAGTACTTC. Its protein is CASSHRGLPPGEQYF. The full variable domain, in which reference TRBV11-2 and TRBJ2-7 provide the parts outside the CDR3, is EAGVAQSPRYKIIEKRQSVAFWCNPISGHATLYWYQQILGQGPKLLIQFQNNGVVDDSQLPKDRFSAERLKGVDSTLKIQPAKLEDSAVYLCASSHRGLPPGEQYFGPGTRLTVT.

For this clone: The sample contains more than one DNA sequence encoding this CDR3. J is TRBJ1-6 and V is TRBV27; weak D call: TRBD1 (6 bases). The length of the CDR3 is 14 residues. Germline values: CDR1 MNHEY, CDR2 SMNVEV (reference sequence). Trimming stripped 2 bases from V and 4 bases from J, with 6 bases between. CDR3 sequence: CASSLGQYNSPLHF. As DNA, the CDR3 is TGTGCCAGCAGTTTAGGACAGTATAATTCACCCCTCCACTTT.

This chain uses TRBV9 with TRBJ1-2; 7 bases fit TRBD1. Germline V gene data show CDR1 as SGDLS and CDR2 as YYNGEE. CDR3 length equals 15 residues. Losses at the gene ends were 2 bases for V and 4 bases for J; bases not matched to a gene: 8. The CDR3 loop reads CASSVDRVIGYGYTF. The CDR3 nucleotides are TGTGCCAGCAGCGTCGACAGGGTTATCGGCTATGGCTACACCTTC.

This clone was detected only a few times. CDR3 protein: CASSTPDRGNYGYTF. The CDR3 region has the DNA TGCGCCAGCAGCACGCCGGACAGGGGGAATTATGGCTACACCTTC. This sequence joins TRBV5-1 and TRBJ1-2; the match to TRBD1 covers 10 bases. Germline CDR1 is SGHRS and CDR2 is YFSETQ. CDR3 length equals 15 residues. The junction had 8 bases not matched to a gene; V was cut back by 4 bases and J by 5 bases.